These 2 T cell receptor beta chains were all obtained from the same sample, sequenced in a study of T-cell memory formation after mild COVID-19. MiXCR, applied by TCRdb to the 5' RACE reads, yields one record per CDR3 protein. Of 550,000 to 600,000 distinct CDR3 sequences in the sample, around 16% were seen once. The sequencing input was PBMCs or a T cell subset sorted from them (not recorded which). The receptor source for this set is an adult woman who had mild COVID-19 (a few samples of this study predate the infection). Cell type and time point are not known.

This sequence joins TRBV6-5 and TRBJ2-3; no clear D gene. V lost 0 bases, J lost 5 bases, and 12 bases lay in between. The CDR3 contains 15 residues. CDR1 is MNHEY, CDR2 SVGAGI, per germline. The CDR3 protein is CASSYSGPWGDTQYF. DNA for the CDR3: TGTGCCAGCAGTTACTCCGGCCCGTGGGGAGATACGCAGTATTTT.

The chain is built from TRBV12-3 or TRBV12-4 and TRBJ2-3; D is ambiguous. The CDR3 is made up of 20 amino acids. V lost 3 bases and J 2 bases, leaving 27 bases between the germline ends. The DNA of the CDR3 is TGTGCCAGCAGTTTTAATAAGTTGGCAGGCGAACCCTCAGTCACAGATACGCAGTATTTT. Protein sequence: CASSFNKLAGEPSVTDTQYF.